Here is one T cell receptor beta chain with its context. Its antigen is unidentified. This sample was taken from a study of early T cells in non-severe SARS-CoV-2 infection. Overall study context: Sequencing of bulk RNA from unsorted whole blood was done, without chain pairing. Overall study results and limits: Clonotype matching in VDJdb favored anti-spike CD8 responses and did not capture private and CD4 specificities.

Individual cDNA molecules each received unique molecular identifiers attached to them. TCRdb recomputed calls from the 5' RACE reads with MiXCR, one row per CDR3 protein. The profile shows 55,000 to 75,000 distinct CDR3 sequences, more than 10% of them singletons. CDR1 and CDR2 (germline): SNHLY, FYNNEI. The CDR3 spans 17 residues. V was cut by 6 bases and J by 2 bases, with 19 bases left in between. This chain links TRBV2 with TRBJ2-2; D possibly corresponds to TRBD2 (6 bases). The specimen was whole blood. This TCR came from an adult who was a healthcare worker with PCR-confirmed SARS-CoV-2 infection or an uninfected control (not recorded which). CDR3 in amino acids: CASRRERVRRNTGELFF. CDR3 in DNA: TGTGCCAGCAGACGGGAGCGGGTGAGACGAAACACCGGGGAGCTGTTTTTT.